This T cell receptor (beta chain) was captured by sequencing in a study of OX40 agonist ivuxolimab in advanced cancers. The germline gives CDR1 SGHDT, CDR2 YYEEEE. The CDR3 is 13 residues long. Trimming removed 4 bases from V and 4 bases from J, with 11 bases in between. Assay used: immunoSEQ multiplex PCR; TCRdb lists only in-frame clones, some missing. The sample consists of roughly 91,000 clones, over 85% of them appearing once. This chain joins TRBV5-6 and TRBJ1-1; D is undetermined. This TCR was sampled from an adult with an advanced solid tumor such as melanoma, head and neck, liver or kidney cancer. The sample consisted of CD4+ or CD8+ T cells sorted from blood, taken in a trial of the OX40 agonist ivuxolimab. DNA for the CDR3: TGTGCCAGCAGCCCTACCGACTCCACTGAAGCTTTCTTT. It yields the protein CASSPTDSTEAFF.